Following are 20 T cell receptor beta chains from one sample sequenced in a study of molecular identifiers for immune sequencing clone quantification. Using its own MiXCR run on the PCR reads, TCRdb lists one record per CDR3 protein. The table lists approximately 670,000 distinct CDR3 sequences, 15% to 20% of them singletons. The sample taken for sequencing was naive CD8+ T cells from blood, with Jurkat cell RNA spiked in. Noted subset: FACS-sorted CD8+CD4-CCR7+CD45RA+ naive T cells. These receptor sequences come from a human donor in good health. Some libraries in this study had Jurkat cell RNA spiked in.

Many counts were recorded for this clonotype. The CDR3 DNA follows: TGTGCCAGTAGCTACCACTCGGAAGAGACCCAGTACTTC. It codes for CASSYHSEETQYF. The J gene is TRBJ2-5, the V gene TRBV19; D gene uncertain. The V end lost 6 bases, the J end lost 3 bases, and 11 bases lay between the germline ends. CDR3 length equals 13 residues. CDR1 LNHDA and CDR2 SQIVND come from the germline V gene (reference sequence). Together with reference TRBV19 and TRBJ2-5, the CDR3 gives the full variable domain: DGGITQSPKYLFRKEGQNVTLSCEQNLNHDAMYWYRQDPGQGLRLIYYSQIVNDFQKGDIAEGYSVSREKKESFPLTVTSAQKNPTAFYLCASSYHSEETQYFGPGTRLLVL.

The chain carries TRBV12-3 or TRBV12-4 and TRBJ1-6, with a possible D match to TRBD1 (5 bases). Trimming shortened V by 6 bases and J by 5 bases, and 14 bases separated the two germline ends. The CDR3 has 15 amino acids. CDR3 residues: CASRPSGPDNSPLHF. The CDR3 DNA reads as TGTGCCAGCAGACCGTCGGGACCCGATAATTCACCCCTCCACTTT.

V is TRBV10-3 and J is TRBJ2-2; unclear D gene. Germline V gives CDR1 ENHRY, CDR2 SYGVKD. V was clipped by 1 base and J by 6 bases, with 6 bases between them. This CDR3 comprises 13 residues. CDR3: CAISELPSGELFF. In DNA, the CDR3 is TGTGCCATCAGTGAGTTGCCATCCGGGGAGCTGTTTTTT.

This clonotype came up many times. The chain combines TRBV30 with TRBJ2-2; D call uncertain. The CDR3 is 15 amino acids. Germline V gene lookup returns CDR1 GTSNPN and CDR2 SVGIG (reference sequence). Trimming removed 2 bases from V and 7 bases from J, with 17 bases in between. CDR3 residues: CAWSPRTGAIGELFF. The CDR3 DNA reads as TGTGCCTGGAGTCCTCGGACGGGCGCCATCGGGGAGCTGTTTTTT.

To note about this clonotype: This may be a read error, as it is one base from a much larger clone. Since the CDR3 does not end with the conserved phenylalanine or tryptophan, this likely comes from a read error. CDR3 sequence (DNA): TGTGCCAGCAGAAATCGGGACAGGGGGTTCACTGAAGCTTTCTCT. Translated: CASRNRDRGFTEAFS. The chain couples TRBV27 to TRBJ1-1; the match to TRBD1 covers 11 bases. The CDR3 extends over 15 amino acids. The junction had 7 bases not matched to a gene; V was cut back by 6 bases and J by 4 bases. Germline V gives CDR1 MNHEY, CDR2 SMNVEV (reference sequence).

This clonotype was seen only a few times. V and J are TRBV6-2 or TRBV6-3 and TRBJ2-7, with D hard to call. This CDR3 is 14 amino acids long. Deletions cut 1 base from V and 2 bases from J, with 9 bases between. CDR1 is MNHEY, CDR2 SVGEGT, per germline. CDR3 sequence: CASSYWASAYEQYF. The CDR3 region has the DNA TGTGCCAGCAGTTACTGGGCAAGTGCCTACGAGCAGTACTTC.

The J gene is TRBJ2-1, the V gene TRBV7-2; 12 bases agree with TRBD2. The CDR3 covers 15 residues. Germline loops: CDR1 SGHTA, CDR2 FQGNSA. Unmatched junction bases numbered 6, after V lost 5 bases and J lost 7 bases. CDR3 DNA sequence: TGTGCCAGCAGCCCGGGACTAGCGGGTACAAATGAGCAGTTCTTC. This translates into CASSPGLAGTNEQFF.

In this sample, this clonotype turned up many times. The V gene is TRBV7-9, the J gene TRBJ1-2; maybe TRBD1 (5 bases). Germline V lookup: CDR1 SEHNR, CDR2 FQNEAQ (reference sequence). The CDR3 spans 15 residues. Trimming shortened V by 1 base and J by 3 bases, and 12 bases separated the two germline ends. CDR3 amino acids: CASSLEDTVHYGYTF. CDR3 nucleotides: TGTGCCAGCAGCTTAGAGGACACTGTGCACTATGGCTACACCTTC.

The chain has TRBV4-2 and TRBJ2-7; tentatively, D is TRBD2 (5 bases). The germline gives CDR1 LGHNA, CDR2 YNFKEQ. V lost 1 base to trimming and J lost 1 base, with 11 bases between them. This CDR3 has 15 residues. The CDR3 spells CASSQGGLNSYEQYF. The CDR3 DNA reads as TGTGCCAGCAGCCAAGGCGGGCTAAATTCCTACGAGCAGTACTTC.

This clonotype was observed a few times. V gene TRBV4-3 combines with J gene TRBJ1-1; D not resolved. Trimming removed 2 bases from V and 1 base from J, with 8 bases in between. The CDR3 has 14 residues. Germline assignment: CDR1 LGHNA and CDR2 YSLEER. This chain's CDR3 is CASSQSRPNTEAFF. The CDR3 DNA sequence: TGCGCCAGCAGCCAATCTCGACCGAACACTGAAGCTTTCTTT.

This clonotype was seen many times. This chain links TRBV7-9 with TRBJ1-4; 7 bases agree with TRBD1. The CDR3 loop spans 19 amino acids. The germline CDR1 and CDR2 sequences are SEHNR and FQNEAQ (reference sequence). After removal of 5 bases from V and 1 base from J, the junction contained 16 bases not matched to a gene. The CDR3 sequence: CASSPGARGSKGTNEKLFF. CDR3 DNA sequence: TGTGCCAGCAGCCCAGGCGCCAGGGGGAGCAAGGGAACTAATGAAAAACTGTTTTTT.

This clonotype was picked up many times. The chain carries TRBV27 and TRBJ2-7; 8 nucleotides agree with TRBD1. V was clipped by 6 bases and J by 2 bases; unmatched bases: 6. Germline-derived CDR1 and CDR2 are MNHEY and SMNVEV (reference sequence). The CDR3 consists of 14 residues. CDR3 residues: CASSMTGEAYEQYF. The DNA of the CDR3 is TGTGCCAGCAGCATGACAGGGGAGGCCTACGAGCAGTACTTC.

This chain uses TRBV20-1 with TRBJ1-1; 11 bases match TRBD1. This CDR3 region has 15 residues. Looked up from germline, CDR1 is DFQATT and CDR2 is SNEGSKA (reference sequence). V was pared by 6 bases and J by 5 bases, with 11 bases of the junction left unmatched. The CDR3 loop reads CSAWDRGVSGTEAFF. DNA for the CDR3: TGCAGTGCCTGGGACAGGGGGGTGTCTGGAACTGAAGCTTTCTTT.

This clonotype occurred many times. The rearrangement links TRBV5-1 to TRBJ1-2; D remains unclear. The CDR3 has 13 amino acids. Trimming shortened V by 5 bases and J by 3 bases, and 11 bases separated the two germline ends. Germline V CDR1 and CDR2: SGHRS, YFSETQ. The CDR3 spells CASRPEQYYGYTF. CDR3 DNA sequence: TGCGCCAGCAGACCGGAGCAGTACTATGGCTACACCTTC.

Many counts were recorded for this clonotype. This chain joins TRBV4-3 and TRBJ2-7; D unclear. The germline V and J ends were trimmed by 1 base and 7 bases, with 11 bases remaining between them. CDR1 LGHNA and CDR2 YSLEER come from the germline V gene. CDR3 length equals 13 residues. The CDR3 DNA is TGCGCCAGCAGCCAAGGGCGACTCATGGAGCAGTACTTC. Amino acids: CASSQGRLMEQYF.

Concerning this clonotype itself: The final CDR3 position lacks the conserved phenylalanine or tryptophan, pointing to a likely read error. J is TRBJ2-5 and V is TRBV6-1, with TRBD2 as a possible D gene (5 bases). Germline-derived CDR1 and CDR2 are MNHNS and SASEGT. With 4 bases removed from V and 5 bases from J, the gap between germline ends came to 11 bases. CDR3 length: 13 amino acids. The CDR3 DNA sequence: TGTGCCAGCAGTGTCCGGGGAATGGAGACCCAGTACCTC. Translating it yields CASSVRGMETQYL.

The chain is built from TRBV19 and TRBJ2-2; 7 positions agree with TRBD2. The CDR3 is made up of 17 amino acids. Trimming took 7 bases from V and 5 from J; bases not matched to a gene: 16. Germline V gene data show CDR1 as LNHDA and CDR2 as SQIVND (reference sequence). The DNA for the CDR3 is TGTGCCAGTACCGGGGACCAAACGCTAGCGGATACCGGGGAGCTGTTTTTT. This codes for CASTGDQTLADTGELFF.

In this sample, this clonotype turned up many times. The gene calls are TRBV7-2 and TRBJ2-7; D remains unclear. Deletions cut 2 bases from V and 2 bases from J, with 16 bases between. The CDR3 spans 16 residues. Germline V gene lookup returns CDR1 SGHTA and CDR2 FQGNSA. The CDR3 reads CASSLFGEAPTYEQYF. CDR3 in DNA: TGTGCCAGCAGCTTATTTGGGGAAGCCCCCACCTACGAGCAGTACTTC.

This clonotype was counted between two and nine times. Being one base from a much bigger clone, this may be a read error. V and J are TRBV5-5 and TRBJ1-1; D uncertain. The CDR3 consists of 14 residues. Looked up from germline, CDR1 is SGHKS and CDR2 is YYEKEE (reference sequence). The CDR3 here is CAGSPALRATEAFF. CDR3 nucleotide sequence: TGTGCCGGCAGCCCAGCTTTAAGGGCCACTGAAGCTTTCTTT.

Concerning this clonotype: A much larger clonotype is one base distant, so this may be a read error. The chain uses TRBV5-1 and TRBJ2-5; 8 bases line up with TRBD1. The trim removed 10 bases at V and 4 bases at J, leaving 9 bases unmatched. CDR3 length equals 13 residues. From germline, CDR1 is SGHRS and CDR2 YFSETQ. The CDR3 is CAGISGTGETQYF. In DNA, the CDR3 is TGCGCCGGTATCTCCGGGACAGGAGAGACCCAGTACTTC.